This T cell receptor beta chain was retrieved from a study of shared clonotypes between healthy human individuals. Method: immunoSEQ multiplex PCR; TCRdb's copy keeps in-frame clones and lacks some. This table has roughly 1,000,000 clones, roughly 74% appearing once. The germline V gene has CDR1 MNHEY and CDR2 SMNVEV (reference sequence). The CDR3 extends over 13 amino acids. Deletions cut 3 bases from V and 7 bases from J, with 10 bases between. This clone was counted a single time. The specimen sequenced was memory CD4+ T cells from PBMCs. As for subset: CD45RA-negative fraction. The chain joins TRBV27 to TRBJ2-1; no clear D gene. This TCR came from a man aged 18 to 35 in good health. Some clones in this sample may be carry-over from other donors' samples. The CDR3 DNA is TGTGCCAGCAGTTTTGGTAGAGGTAATGAGCAGTTCTTC. Translating gives CASSFGRGNEQFF.